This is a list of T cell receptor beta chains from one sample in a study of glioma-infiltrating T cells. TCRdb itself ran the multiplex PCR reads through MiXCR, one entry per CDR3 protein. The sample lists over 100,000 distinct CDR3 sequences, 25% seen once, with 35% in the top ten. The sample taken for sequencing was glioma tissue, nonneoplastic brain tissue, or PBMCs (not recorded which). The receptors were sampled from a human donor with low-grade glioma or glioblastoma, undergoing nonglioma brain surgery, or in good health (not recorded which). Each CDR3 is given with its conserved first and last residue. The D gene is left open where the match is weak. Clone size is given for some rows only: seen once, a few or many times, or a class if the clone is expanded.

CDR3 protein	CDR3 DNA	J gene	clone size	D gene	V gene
CASSQDRQGGQPQHF	TGCGCCAGCAGCCAAGATAGACAGGGAGGTCAGCCCCAGCATTTT	TRBJ1-5	many	TRBD1	TRBV4-3
CASSLHLGIAFF	TGTGCCAGCAGCCTACACCTTGGGATAGCTTTCTTT	TRBJ1-1	many	.	TRBV7-8
CASSLARQSETQYF	TGTGCCAGCAGCTTAGCGAGACAGTCAGAGACCCAGTACTTC	TRBJ2-5	many	.	TRBV7-2
CSVEEDGHRTYEQYF	TGCAGCGTTGAAGAGGACGGACACCGAACCTACGAGCAGTACTTC	TRBJ2-7	few	.	TRBV29-1
CASTSWEGNQPQHF	TGTGCCAGCACCTCGTGGGAGGGCAATCAGCCCCAGCATTTT	TRBJ1-5	many	.	TRBV28
CSVEESRGYEQYF	TGCAGCGTTGAAGAGAGTCGGGGCTACGAGCAGTACTTC	TRBJ2-7	.	.	TRBV29-1
CASSSSGVYEQYF	TGTGCCAGCTCCTCCTCGGGAGTGTACGAGCAGTACTTC	TRBJ2-7	.	.	TRBV18
CASSPSGGSSYEQYF	TGTGCCAGCAGCCCTAGCGGGGGTAGCTCCTACGAGCAGTACTTC	TRBJ2-7	many	TRBD2	TRBV4-2
CASGGRRSQETQYF	TGTGCCAGCGGAGGCCGGCGCAGTCAAGAGACCCAGTACTTC	TRBJ2-5	many	.	TRBV28
CASRVVAGGVYEQYF	TGTGCCAGCAGAGTCGTAGCGGGAGGGGTATACGAGCAGTACTTC	TRBJ2-7	many	TRBD2	TRBV27
CASRQAPGPASFF	TGTGCCAGCCGCCAAGCCCCGGGCCCTGCCTCTTTCTTT	TRBJ1-1	.	.	TRBV6-5
CASSRPGLHHYGYTF	TGTGCCAGCAGCCGACCGGGACTGCACCACTATGGCTACACCTTC	TRBJ1-2	.	.	TRBV7-9
CASSHQNGNEQFF	TGTGCCAGCAGCCACCAAAACGGCAATGAGCAGTTCTTC	TRBJ2-1	many	.	TRBV5-4
CSVEGLNSEKLFF	TGCAGCGTTGAAGGCCTCAACAGTGAAAAACTGTTTTTT	TRBJ1-4	few	.	TRBV29-1
CASSKGLEDEQYF	TGTGCCAGTAGTAAAGGACTAGAGGACGAGCAGTACTTC	TRBJ2-7	.	TRBD2	TRBV19
CAISQGGPRSTDTQYF	TGTGCCATTTCCCAAGGGGGGCCTCGTAGCACAGATACGCAGTATTTT	TRBJ2-3	many	.	TRBV6-1
CASSLRTGSSYEQYF	TGTGCCAGCTCACTCCGGACTGGAAGCTCCTACGAGCAGTACTTC	TRBJ2-7	many	.	TRBV18
CASSTGWDSEAFF	TGTGCCAGCTCGACCGGATGGGACAGTGAAGCTTTCTTT	TRBJ1-1	many	TRBD1	TRBV18
CASTSLEGEAFF	TGTGCCAGCACCTCTTTAGAGGGTGAAGCTTTCTTT	TRBJ1-1	.	.	TRBV12-3/TRBV12-4
CASSYLASQETQYF	TGTGCCAGCAGTTACCTAGCATCCCAAGAGACCCAGTACTTC	TRBJ2-5	medium-sized	.	TRBV6-2/TRBV6-3
CASSQDGWQKETQYF	TGCGCCAGCAGCCAAGACGGATGGCAGAAAGAGACCCAGTACTTC	TRBJ2-5	many	.	TRBV4-3
CSGQRDSWYGYTF	TGCAGCGGCCAGCGGGACAGTTGGTATGGCTACACCTTC	TRBJ1-2	.	TRBD1	TRBV29-1
CASSVDFKGTQYF	TGTGCCAGTTCTGTGGACTTCAAGGGTACGCAGTATTTT	TRBJ2-3	few	.	TRBV19
CASSYSKGTGGQFNEQFF	TGTGCCAGCAGTTACTCGAAGGGGACAGGGGGCCAGTTTAATGAGCAGTTCTTC	TRBJ2-1	.	TRBD1	TRBV6-5
CASSFPSGGSDTQYF	TGTGCCAGCAGTTTCCCTAGCGGGGGGTCAGATACGCAGTATTTT	TRBJ2-3	.	TRBD2	TRBV12-3/TRBV12-4
CASSRPTRGRYEQYF	TGTGCCAGCAGTCGCCCAACAAGAGGGCGCTACGAGCAGTACTTC	TRBJ2-7	.	.	TRBV12-3/TRBV12-4
CASSLVQDTEAFF	TGTGCCAGCAGCTTGGTGCAGGACACTGAAGCTTTCTTT	TRBJ1-1	few	.	TRBV5-5